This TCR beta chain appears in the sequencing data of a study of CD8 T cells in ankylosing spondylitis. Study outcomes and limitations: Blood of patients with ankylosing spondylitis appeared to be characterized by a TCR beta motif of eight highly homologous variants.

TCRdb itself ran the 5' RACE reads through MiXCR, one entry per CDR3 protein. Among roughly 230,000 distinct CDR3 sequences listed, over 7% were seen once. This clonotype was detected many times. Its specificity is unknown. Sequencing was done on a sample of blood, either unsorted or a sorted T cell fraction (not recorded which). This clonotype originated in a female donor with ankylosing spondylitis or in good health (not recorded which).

In DNA form, the CDR3 reads TGCAGTGCTACGACCGACACCAACACTGAAGCTTTCTTT. Its protein is CSATTDTNTEAFF. The rearrangement links TRBV20-1 to TRBJ1-1; no definite D call. The V end was cut by 4 bases, the J end by 2 bases, with 11 bases between. CDR1 is DFQATT, CDR2 SNEGSKA, per germline (reference sequence). The CDR3 has 13 amino acids.